The 26 T cell receptor beta chains below come from one sample, sequenced in a study of OX40 agonist ivuxolimab in advanced cancers. The data were produced by immunoSEQ multiplex PCR, yet TCRdb's version contains in-frame clones alone and is incomplete. This sample yields around 41,000 clones, of which around four fifths are seen a single time; under 3.5% belongs to the top ten. The material sequenced was CD4+ or CD8+ T cells sorted from blood, taken in a trial of the OX40 agonist ivuxolimab. The receptors shown here come from an adult with an advanced solid tumor such as melanoma, head and neck, liver or kidney cancer.

The chain recombines TRBV5-1 with TRBJ2-7; no definite D call. Germline V gives CDR1 SGHRS, CDR2 YFSETQ. This CDR3 region has 15 residues. V shed 0 bases and J shed 0 bases, with 10 bases lying between them. In DNA, the CDR3 is TGCGCCAGCAGCTTGGCCGGACCGTTCTCCTACGAGCAGTACTTC. Protein product: CASSLAGPFSYEQYF. The full variable domain, rest sourced from reference TRBV5-1 and TRBJ2-7, is KAGVTQTPRYLIKTRGQQVTLSCSPISGHRSVSWYQQTPGQGLQFLFEYFSETQRNKGNFPGRFSGRQFSNSRSEMNVSTLELGDSALYLCASSLAGPFSYEQYFGPGTRLTVT.

The V and J genes are TRBV28 and TRBJ1-4; possibly TRBD1 for D (6 bases). Germline V lookup: CDR1 MDHEN, CDR2 SYDVKM. V lost 5 bases and J lost 5, with 12 bases in between. The CDR3 is made up of 14 amino acids. The CDR3 reads CASSQGGANEKLFF. DNA of the CDR3: TGTGCCAGCAGTCAAGGGGGGGCGAATGAAAAACTGTTTTTT. Complete variable domain (other parts from reference TRBV28 and TRBJ1-4): DVKVTQSSRYLVKRTGEKVFLECVQDMDHENMFWYRQDPGLGLRLIYFSYDVKMKEKGDIPEGYSVSREKKERFSLILESASTNQTSMYLCASSQGGANEKLFFGSGTQLSVL.

The chain carries TRBV28 and TRBJ2-7; tentatively, D is TRBD1 (6 bases). Trimming removed 6 bases at V and 2 bases at J, with 11 bases between. CDR3 size: 13 residues. The germline V gene encodes CDR1 MDHEN and CDR2 SYDVKM. Here the CDR3 DNA reads TGTGCCAGCAGCGACGGACAGCCCTACGAGCAGTACTTC. Its protein is CASSDGQPYEQYF.

This chain connects TRBV7-9 to TRBJ2-4; unclear D gene. Trimming shortened V by 3 bases and J by 3 bases, and 6 bases separated the two germline ends. Germline V gene sequence: CDR1 SEHNR, CDR2 FQNEAQ (reference sequence). The CDR3 loop spans 13 amino acids. This CDR3 reads CASSFADKNIQYF. The CDR3 DNA reads as TGTGCCAGCAGCTTCGCCGACAAAAACATTCAGTACTTC.

The CDR3 DNA reads as TGCGCCAGCAGCCCAGAGGGGTACAATGAGCAGTTCTTC. Its protein is CASSPEGYNEQFF. The chain links TRBV5-1 to TRBJ2-1; perhaps D is TRBD1 or TRBD2 (5 bases each). V was clipped by 4 bases and J by 4 bases, with 9 bases between them. CDR3 size: 13 residues. CDR1 is SGHRS, CDR2 YFSETQ, per germline.

This chain joins TRBV9 and TRBJ2-3; D ambiguous. The CDR3 runs to 12 residues. Trimming took 4 bases from V and 2 from J, leaving 5 bases between them. Germline V gene lookup returns CDR1 SGDLS and CDR2 YYNGEE. CDR3 in DNA: TGTGCCAGCAGCTATACCACAGATACGCAGTATTTT. Amino acid sequence: CASSYTTDTQYF.

The V and J genes are TRBV9 and TRBJ1-3; a weak D match, TRBD1 (6 bases). The CDR3 is made up of 17 amino acids. V dropped 0 bases and J dropped 2 bases, with 15 bases sitting between them. Germline assignment: CDR1 SGDLS and CDR2 YYNGEE. CDR3 sequence reads: CASSVAPGDLAGNTIYF. Written as DNA, the CDR3 is TGTGCCAGCAGCGTAGCGCCAGGGGATCTGGCTGGAAACACCATATATTTT.

V usage is TRBV6-4 and J usage is TRBJ2-1, with 8 bases that match TRBD2. V was clipped by 2 bases and J by 0 bases; unmatched bases: 12. Germline lookup yields CDR1 MRHNA and CDR2 SNTAGT. There are 19 residues in the CDR3. The CDR3 DNA is TGTGCCAGCAGTGACACTTATAGCGGGAACGACTTCTCCTACAATGAGCAGTTCTTC. Its translation is CASSDTYSGNDFSYNEQFF.

This sequence joins TRBV27 and TRBJ1-3; tentative D call: TRBD1 (5 bases). Germline values: CDR1 MNHEY, CDR2 SMNVEV (reference sequence). Trimming took off 3 bases at V and 0 bases at J, with 9 bases between the two ends. This CDR3 has 15 amino acids. The CDR3 loop is CASSFGASSGNTIYF. For the CDR3, the DNA is TGTGCCAGCAGTTTTGGGGCCAGCTCTGGAAACACCATATATTTT.

This clone was detected only a few times. The chain has TRBV7-3 and TRBJ1-1; possible D gene TRBD1, 5 bases. V was clipped by 2 bases and J by 0 bases, with 7 bases between them. Germline lookup yields CDR1 SGHTA and CDR2 FQGTGA. CDR3 size: 14 residues. Written as DNA, the CDR3 is TGTGCCAGCAGCTTACGACAGATGAACACTGAAGCTTTCTTT. Its translation: CASSLRQMNTEAFF.

This chain links TRBV28 with TRBJ1-3; 7 nucleotides align to TRBD1. The CDR3 loop spans 14 amino acids. Germline assignment: CDR1 MDHEN and CDR2 SYDVKM. The V segment lost 5 bases and the J segment 6 bases; nucleotides outside the gene matches: 7. As DNA, the CDR3 is TGTGCCAGCAGTCCGGGGGACAGTTTAAACACCATATATTTT. It translates to CASSPGDSLNTIYF.

This clone was counted a single time. The J gene is TRBJ1-4, the V gene TRBV28; D may be TRBD1 (5 bases). V gave up 6 bases and J gave up 8 bases, with 16 bases separating them. Germline CDR1 MDHEN, CDR2 SYDVKM. The CDR3 spans 14 residues. The DNA of the CDR3 is TGTGCCAGCAGCCTTGGGACGGGTGGGGAAAAACTGTTTTTT. This codes for CASSLGTGGEKLFF.

V usage is TRBV7-9 and J usage is TRBJ2-1; D uncertain. V was trimmed by 2 bases and J by 0 bases, leaving 8 bases between them. The length of the CDR3 is 15 residues. Germline V gene data show CDR1 as SEHNR and CDR2 as FQNEAQ (reference sequence). CDR3 nucleotide sequence: TGTGCCAGCAGCTTAAGAGCAGCCTCCTACAATGAGCAGTTCTTC. It yields the protein CASSLRAASYNEQFF.

As concerns this clone: This CDR3 is also generated by other DNA sequences in the sample. This chain joins TRBV5-1 and TRBJ1-5, with 8 nucleotides matching TRBD1. CDR1 SGHRS and CDR2 YFSETQ come from the germline V gene. CDR3 size: 14 residues. Trimming took 4 bases from V and 9 from J; bases not matched to a gene: 9. CDR3 coding DNA: TGCGCCAGCAGCATGACAGGGGCCGCAGGGCCCCAGCATTTT. This gives the protein CASSMTGAAGPQHF.

V gene TRBV2 combines with J gene TRBJ1-1; D not certain. V lost 10 bases to trimming and J lost 2 bases, with 8 bases between them. Germline CDR1 and CDR2: SNHLY and FYNNEI. The CDR3 extends over 11 amino acids. CDR3 bases: TGTGCCATTGAGGAAAACACTGAAGCTTTCTTT. Translated, it gives CAIEENTEAFF.

The rearrangement joins TRBV6-1 to TRBJ2-5; tentatively, D is TRBD2 (6 bases). Germline CDR1 is MNHNS and CDR2 is SASEGT. V lost 7 bases and J 1 base, leaving 10 bases between the germline ends. The CDR3 loop spans 13 amino acids. CDR3 amino acids: CASTGRFQETQYF. The CDR3 DNA follows: TGTGCCAGCACTGGGAGGTTCCAAGAGACCCAGTACTTC.

This chain uses TRBV30 with TRBJ1-4; D perhaps matches TRBD1 (5 bases). Trimming cost V 6 bases and J 10 bases, with 15 bases left between them. CDR1 and CDR2 (germline): GTSNPN, SVGIG (reference sequence). This CDR3 comprises 12 residues. The CDR3 region has the DNA TGTGCCTGCGGGACCCGGGGGGGAAAACTGTTTTTT. This encodes CACGTRGGKLFF.

This chain connects TRBV9 to TRBJ1-1, with D tentatively TRBD1 (5 bases). Germline V gene data show CDR1 as SGDLS and CDR2 as YYNGEE. There are 15 residues in the CDR3. Between the trimmed V and J ends, which lost 0 bases and 1 base, there was a span of 10 bases. The CDR3 DNA is TGTGCCAGCAGCGTAGTGATCGGGGGGAACACTGAAGCTTTCTTT. This sequence encodes CASSVVIGGNTEAFF.

A few counts support this clone. This rearrangement joins TRBV10-3 to TRBJ2-5; no clear D. Trimming shortened V by 11 bases and J by 0 bases, and 13 bases separated the two germline ends. Germline CDR1 is ENHRY and CDR2 is SYGVKD. The CDR3 length is 13 residues. The CDR3 reads CASSFGNQETQYF. The CDR3 DNA is TGTGCCTCTTCGTTCGGAAACCAAGAGACCCAGTACTTC.

The V gene is TRBV2, the J gene TRBJ2-3, with TRBD2 as a possible D gene (5 bases). Germline V gene sequence: CDR1 SNHLY, CDR2 FYNNEI. The V gene lost 7 bases and the J gene lost 2 bases, with 10 bases spanning the gap. The CDR3 extends over 13 amino acids. CDR3: CASKYLATDTQYF. CDR3 nucleotides: TGTGCCAGCAAGTACCTAGCCACAGATACGCAGTATTTT.

This clone was recorded only once. The chain links TRBV30 to TRBJ1-3; perhaps TRBD1 as D (6 bases). This CDR3 comprises 12 residues. The germline V gene encodes CDR1 GTSNPN and CDR2 SVGIG (reference sequence). V was pared by 2 bases and J by 8 bases, with 10 bases between. The CDR3 region has the DNA TGTGCCTGGAGTCTGGACAGCCACACCATATATTTT. Protein product: CAWSLDSHTIYF.

The sample holds one count of this clone. CDR3 in amino acids: CASSLAGGDTQYF. The CDR3 nucleotides are TGCGCCAGCAGCTTAGCGGGAGGGGATACGCAGTATTTT. The rearrangement uses TRBV5-1 and TRBJ2-3; 10 bases map to TRBD2. CDR1 is SGHRS, CDR2 YFSETQ, per germline. The CDR3 loop spans 13 amino acids. The junction had 0 bases not matched to a gene; V was cut back by 2 bases and J by 6 bases.

The J gene is TRBJ1-2, the V gene TRBV5-1; no firm D call. V shed 6 bases and J shed 11 bases, with 32 bases lying between them. The CDR3 extends over 17 amino acids. Germline assignment: CDR1 SGHRS and CDR2 YFSETQ. CDR3 DNA sequence: TGCGCCAGCAACCCTTCAACAGCGGAATGGGCGGCCTTGGGGTACACCTTC. Translating gives CASNPSTAEWAALGYTF. Based on the CDR3 plus reference TRBV5-1 and TRBJ1-2, the full variable domain is KAGVTQTPRYLIKTRGQQVTLSCSPISGHRSVSWYQQTPGQGLQFLFEYFSETQRNKGNFPGRFSGRQFSNSRSEMNVSTLELGDSALYLCASNPSTAEWAALGYTFGSGTRLTVV.

The V and J genes are TRBV6-6 and TRBJ2-3, with 9 bases that match TRBD2. The germline V gene has CDR1 MNHNY and CDR2 SVGAGI (reference sequence). The CDR3 totals 16 residues. Unmatched junction bases numbered 10, after V lost 6 bases and J lost 3 bases. The CDR3 DNA reads as TGTGCCAGCAGCCCCCGAGGACTAGCGAGTACAGATACGCAGTATTTT. This encodes CASSPRGLASTDTQYF.

V usage is TRBV19 and J usage is TRBJ2-2; 8 bases map to TRBD1. V trimming: 5 bases; J trimming: 7 bases; junction bases outside the gene matches: 9. Germline V gene data show CDR1 as LNHDA and CDR2 as SQIVND (reference sequence). This CDR3 comprises 15 residues. Here the CDR3 DNA reads TGTGCCAGTAGTCCCGGCAGGGGGCCTCGCGGGGAGCTGTTTTTT. This translates into CASSPGRGPRGELFF.

V gene TRBV11-3 combines with J gene TRBJ2-1; 11 nucleotides line up with TRBD2. Per the germline V gene, CDR1 is SGHNT and CDR2 is YENEEA. V was pared by 7 bases and J by 5 bases, with 10 bases of the junction left unmatched. This CDR3 is 16 amino acids long. CDR3 loop: CASTRPGTSGNNEQFF. As DNA, the CDR3 is TGTGCCAGCACACGACCCGGGACTAGCGGAAACAATGAGCAGTTCTTC.